Listed below are T cell receptor beta chains from one sample, sequenced in a study of blood T cell repertoires in COVID-19. Method: immunoSEQ multiplex PCR; TCRdb's copy keeps in-frame clones and lacks some. Of 200,000 to 250,000 clones listed, 65% to 90% are singletons. The sample taken for sequencing was peripheral blood. The receptors shown here come from a woman in her sixties or seventies with COVID-19, enrolled during active disease. Each CDR3 is given with its conserved first and last residue. A D gene is named only where the DNA matches it firmly. For some rows the clone size is stated as once, few or many, or as a class when expanded; others skip it.

few	-	TRBV2	TRBJ1-2	CASSVDREYGYTF	TGTGCCAGCAGTGTCGATAGAGAGTATGGCTACACCTTC
once	-	TRBV9	TRBJ1-6	CASREGAGGYSPLHF	TGTGCCAGCCGAGAAGGGGCGGGAGGTTATTCACCCCTCCACTTT
-	TRBD1	TRBV6-2/TRBV6-3	TRBJ2-1	CASTPNPGQRYNEQFF	TGTGCCAGCACCCCCAACCCGGGACAGAGATACAATGAGCAGTTCTTC
-	-	TRBV6-1	TRBJ1-6	CASKVLRDNSPLHF	TGTGCCAGCAAGGTACTGAGGGATAATTCACCCCTCCACTTT
-	-	TRBV5-4	TRBJ1-4	CASSLAGGDEKLFF	TGTGCCAGCAGCTTGGCTGGGGGGGATGAAAAACTGTTTTTT
-	-	TRBV5-6	TRBJ2-3	CASSFGTTDTQYF	TGTGCCAGCAGCTTTGGGACAACAGATACGCAGTATTTT
-	TRBD2	TRBV5-6	TRBJ2-1	CASSLPSGGHYNEQFF	TGTGCCAGCAGCTTGCCTAGCGGGGGGCATTACAATGAGCAGTTCTTC
-	-	TRBV27	TRBJ1-2	CASSLNRANGGYTF	TGTGCCAGCAGTTTAAACAGGGCGAATGGTGGCTACACCTTC
-	-	TRBV7-2	TRBJ1-2	CASSLRGYDGYTF	TGTGCCAGCAGCTTACGAGGGTACGATGGCTACACCTTC
once	TRBD1	TRBV7-2	TRBJ1-5	CASSLQGAGQPQHF	TGTGCCAGCAGCTTACAGGGGGCTGGTCAGCCCCAGCATTTT
-	-	TRBV4-2	TRBJ1-2	CASSQGTANANYGYTF	TGTGCCAGCAGCCAAGGGACAGCGAATGCTAACTATGGCTACACCTTC
-	TRBD2	TRBV28	TRBJ2-2	CASSLVSSGNTGELFF	TGTGCCAGCAGTTTAGTTTCTAGCGGCAACACCGGGGAGCTGTTTTTT
-	-	TRBV10-3	TRBJ2-2	CAMGGLTNTGELFF	TGTGCCATGGGGGGACTGACGAACACCGGGGAGCTGTTTTTT
-	-	TRBV29-1	TRBJ1-1	CSVEVVPFTEAFF	TGCAGCGTTGAAGTCGTCCCCTTCACTGAAGCTTTCTTT
-	-	TRBV3-1/TRBV3-2	TRBJ1-2	CASSQGGANYGYTF	TGTGCCAGCAGCCAAGGGGGCGCGAACTATGGCTACACCTTC
-	-	TRBV10-3	TRBJ1-6	CAISDLSYNSPLHF	TGTGCCATCAGTGATTTATCCTATAATTCACCCCTCCACTTT